The source of this T cell receptor beta chain is a study of identical twins. Study conclusions and caveats: Compared with unrelated sharing, twin-shared out-of-frame alpha sequences had more low-probability sequences. Twins' excess sharing was less marked for out-of-frame beta sequences. Carriage of fewer insertions was seen in abundant cord blood beta clonotypes, whereas memory repertoires showed none. Modelling approaches yielded underestimates of out-of-frame TCR alpha sharing between monozygotic twins.

As concerns this clonotype: Its specificity is not known.

TCRdb re-called the 5' RACE reads through MiXCR, storing one row per CDR3 protein. The table has about 220,000 distinct CDR3 sequences, over 8% seen once; the top ten hold 4.5% to 5.5%. V was cut by 5 bases and J by 5 bases, with 22 bases left in between. This CDR3 region has 16 residues. The germline V gene encodes CDR1 SGHTA and CDR2 FQGNSA. This receptor was obtained from a woman under 30 in good health. The sample taken for sequencing was memory (CD45RO+) T cells sorted from blood. V is TRBV7-2 and J is TRBJ2-7; possibly TRBD2 for D (6 bases). The CDR3 loop is CASSPIRGRERNEQYF. The CDR3 bases are TGTGCCAGCAGCCCTATTCGTGGGCGGGAACGGAACGAGCAGTACTTC.